This T cell receptor (beta chain) was captured by sequencing in a study of T cells in Graves' hyperthyroidism and ophthalmopathy. The table lists this clonotype with many counts. The source material, RNA transcripts, was used to amplify TCR beta CDR3 regions. Using the HTBI primer set, a first-round RT-PCR was run on the TCR CDR3. TCRdb reprocessed the multiplex PCR reads via MiXCR and lists one record per CDR3 protein. The sample lists 550,000 to 700,000 distinct CDR3 sequences; about 15% were seen once. The TCR was taken from a woman in her 40s with Graves' ophthalmopathy. The source material was blood.

For the CDR3, the DNA is TGTGCCAGCAGTTACCTTGGGACAGGGGGCACTGAAGCTTTCTTT. Protein product: CASSYLGTGGTEAFF. This chain connects TRBV6-5 to TRBJ1-1; 11 nucleotides align to TRBD1. CDR1 and CDR2 from the germline V gene are MNHEY and SVGAGI. CDR3 length equals 15 residues. V was clipped by 2 bases and J by 4 bases; unmatched bases: 3.